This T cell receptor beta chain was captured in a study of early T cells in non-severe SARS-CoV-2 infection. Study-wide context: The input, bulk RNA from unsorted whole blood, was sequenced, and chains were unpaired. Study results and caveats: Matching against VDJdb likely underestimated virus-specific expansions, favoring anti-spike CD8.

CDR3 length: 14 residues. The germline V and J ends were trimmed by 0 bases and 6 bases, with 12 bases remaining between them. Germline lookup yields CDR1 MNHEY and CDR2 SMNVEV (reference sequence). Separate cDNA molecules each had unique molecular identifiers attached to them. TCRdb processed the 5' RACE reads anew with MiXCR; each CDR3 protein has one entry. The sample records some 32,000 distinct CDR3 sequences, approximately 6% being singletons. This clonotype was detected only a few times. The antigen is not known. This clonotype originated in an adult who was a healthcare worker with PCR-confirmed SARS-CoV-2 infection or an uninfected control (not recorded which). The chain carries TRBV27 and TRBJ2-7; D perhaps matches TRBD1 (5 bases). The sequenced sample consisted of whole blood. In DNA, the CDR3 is TGTGCCAGCAGTTTATCCTCCAGGGTAAGCGAGCAGTACTTC. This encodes CASSLSSRVSEQYF.